The 25 T cell receptor beta chains given below trace back to one sample, sequenced in a study of blood T cell repertoires in COVID-19. Sequencing was performed with immunoSEQ multiplex PCR; in TCRdb, only in-frame clones are kept and a portion is missing. The sample holds 70,000 to 85,000 clones; about 80% are singletons and the top ten take about an eighth. Material: peripheral blood. The receptors shown here come from an elderly man with acute or convalescent COVID-19.

The chain links TRBV18 to TRBJ1-1; 9 positions match TRBD1. Germline V gene lookup returns CDR1 KGHSH and CDR2 LQKENI. Trimming at V came to 5 bases and at J to 2 bases, leaving 12 bases not matched to a gene. The CDR3 has 17 amino acids. The CDR3 loop reads CASSSRQGVALNTEAFF. In DNA form, the CDR3 reads TGTGCCAGCTCATCTAGACAGGGGGTCGCCTTAAACACTGAAGCTTTCTTT.

J is TRBJ2-3 and V is TRBV5-4; 9 bases line up with TRBD1. The trim removed 4 bases at V and 0 bases at J, leaving 6 bases unmatched. Per the germline V gene, CDR1 is SGHNT and CDR2 is YYREEE (reference sequence). The CDR3 runs 16 residues. The CDR3 coding sequence is TGTGCCAGCAGCCCGAGGGACAGGGTGAGCACAGATACGCAGTATTTT. Residues: CASSPRDRVSTDTQYF.

The chain combines TRBV24-1 with TRBJ2-3; a possible D gene is TRBD2 (5 bases). Germline assignment: CDR1 KGHDR and CDR2 SFDVKD. CDR3 length equals 13 residues. Between the trimmed V and J ends, which lost 5 bases and 0 bases, there was a span of 5 bases. CDR3 coding DNA: TGTGCCACCAGTGGAGGGAGCACAGATACGCAGTATTTT. It codes for CATSGGSTDTQYF.

The CDR3 protein is CASSEFWDRVENTEAFF. CDR3 nucleotide sequence: TGTGCCAGCAGTGAATTTTGGGACAGAGTAGAGAACACTGAAGCTTTCTTT. This rearrangement joins TRBV6-1 to TRBJ1-1; 7 bases fit TRBD1. CDR3 length: 17 amino acids. CDR1 and CDR2 (germline): MNHNS, SASEGT. V lost 2 bases, J lost 1 base, and 10 bases stayed unmatched.

This chain uses TRBV6-5 with TRBJ1-4; 7 bases agree with TRBD1. V gave up 6 bases and J gave up 6 bases; unmatched junction bases: 7. The CDR3 contains 14 residues. Germline V gene sequence: CDR1 MNHEY, CDR2 SVGAGI. CDR3 nucleotide sequence: TGTGCCAGCAGCAAAAGGACAGGAGATGAAAAACTGTTTTTT. It encodes CASSKRTGDEKLFF.

The DNA for the CDR3 is TGTGCCAGCAGCCGACAGGATAGGGCCGGGGAGCTGTTTTTT. It is translated as CASSRQDRAGELFF. J is TRBJ2-2 and V is TRBV3-1 (or the pseudogene TRBV3-2); D is perhaps TRBD1 (6 bases). CDR1 is LGHDT and CDR2 is YNNKEL in the germline V gene (reference sequence). The CDR3 has 14 amino acids. V shed 4 bases and J shed 6 bases, with 12 bases lying between them.

The chain combines TRBV2 with TRBJ2-3; 7 bases match TRBD1. Germline values: CDR1 SNHLY, CDR2 FYNNEI. V gave up 2 bases and J gave up 2 bases; unmatched junction bases: 7. The CDR3 is 16 amino acids. CDR3: CASSESTGTVTDTQYF. The CDR3 coding sequence is TGTGCCAGCAGTGAATCGACAGGGACGGTCACAGATACGCAGTATTTT.

The rearrangement joins TRBV5-1 to TRBJ1-4, with 9 bases that match TRBD1. The germline CDR1 and CDR2 sequences are SGHRS and YFSETQ. The CDR3 has 15 amino acids. Unmatched junction bases numbered 10, after V lost 8 bases and J lost 5 bases. For the CDR3, the DNA is TGCGCCAGTACCGCCACCGGGACAGGGAATGAAAAACTGTTTTTT. Protein: CASTATGTGNEKLFF.

The CDR3 nucleotides are TGTGCCAGCAGCCCGTCCCCGACAGGTCCCATTGCGGCTTTCTTT. This sequence encodes CASSPSPTGPIAAFF. The chain combines TRBV5-6 with TRBJ1-1; D may be TRBD1 (6 bases). The germline V and J ends were trimmed by 4 bases and 11 bases, with 24 bases remaining between them. The CDR3 has 15 residues. CDR1 and CDR2 from the germline V gene are SGHDT and YYEEEE.

The chain links TRBV4-1 to TRBJ2-2; D might be TRBD2 (6 bases). Germline V lookup: CDR1 MGHRA, CDR2 YSYEKL. This CDR3 contains 16 residues. Trimming took off 4 bases at V and 6 bases at J, with 18 bases between the two ends. The CDR3, as DNA: TGCGCCAGCAGCCTCGATAGCGGAGCAGTGCCCGGGGAGCTGTTTTTT. Its translation: CASSLDSGAVPGELFF.

This chain connects TRBV18 to TRBJ2-3; 11 bases line up with TRBD1. Germline loops: CDR1 KGHSH, CDR2 LQKENI. V shed 4 bases, J shed 3 bases, and the junction held 3 bases outside the gene matches. This CDR3 has 15 amino acids. The DNA of the CDR3 is TGTGCCAGCTCACGCGGGACAGGGGGGACAGATACGCAGTATTTT. The encoded protein is CASSRGTGGTDTQYF.

This clone was found once. J is TRBJ1-5 and V is TRBV27; D unclear. The CDR3 has 15 amino acids. V gave up 4 bases and J gave up 0 bases, with 10 bases separating them. Germline V CDR1 and CDR2: MNHEY, SMNVEV (reference sequence). In nucleotides, the CDR3 is TGTGCCAGCAGTTCGAGGGAATATAGCAATCAGCCCCAGCATTTT. Protein sequence: CASSSREYSNQPQHF.

The CDR3: CASSLGGLTNTGELFF. CDR3 sequence (DNA): TGTGCCAGCAGCCTTGGGGGACTGACGAACACCGGGGAGCTGTTTTTT. This chain connects TRBV11-3 to TRBJ2-2; D may be TRBD2 (6 bases). V was cut by 5 bases and J by 0 bases, with 13 bases left in between. Germline V CDR1 and CDR2: SGHNT, YENEEA. This CDR3 has 16 residues.

The chain employs TRBV4-1 and TRBJ1-2; a weak D match, TRBD1 (6 bases). The CDR3 is made up of 14 amino acids. V lost 4 bases, J lost 4 bases, and 13 bases lay in between. Per the germline V gene, CDR1 is MGHRA and CDR2 is YSYEKL. DNA for the CDR3: TGCGCCAGCAGCCCTATGGACAGAGGCTATGGCTACACCTTC. This encodes CASSPMDRGYGYTF.

The V call is TRBV18, the J call TRBJ2-3; 8 bases fit TRBD2. The V gene's germline CDR1 is KGHSH and CDR2 LQKENI. V lost 3 bases to trimming and J lost 0 bases; unmatched junction nucleotides: 11. CDR3 length equals 18 residues. CDR3 amino acids: CASSPDSGGLSSTDTQYF. As DNA, the CDR3 is TGTGCCAGCTCACCGGACAGCGGGGGATTATCTAGCACAGATACGCAGTATTTT.

V gene TRBV6-5 combines with J gene TRBJ1-4; 11 nucleotides agree with TRBD1. V dropped 6 bases and J dropped 10; count of bases not matched to a gene: 10. The CDR3 runs to 15 residues. CDR1 and CDR2 (germline): MNHEY, SVGAGI. The DNA of the CDR3 is TGTGCCAGCAGCCCGCCCGGGACAGGGGGAAGAAAACTGTTTTTT. Protein product: CASSPPGTGGRKLFF.

The chain uses TRBV19 and TRBJ1-2; TRBD1 matches 8 bases. The V gene's germline CDR1 is LNHDA and CDR2 SQIVND (reference sequence). This CDR3 region has 15 residues. The junction had 7 bases not matched to a gene; V was cut back by 5 bases and J by 2 bases. DNA for the CDR3: TGTGCCAGTAGTGCCGGACAGGGACTAAACTATGGCTACACCTTC. The encoded protein is CASSAGQGLNYGYTF.

The rearrangement joins TRBV2 to TRBJ2-7, with TRBD2 as a possible D gene (6 bases). Trimming took 2 bases from V and 6 from J, leaving 17 bases between them. Germline CDR1 reads SNHLY; CDR2 reads FYNNEI. This CDR3 comprises 15 residues. Here the CDR3 DNA reads TGTGCCAGCAGTGAACAGGAAAGGAGGGTCGGCGAGCAGTACTTC. Residues: CASSEQERRVGEQYF.

This clone was seen just once. The CDR3: CASSSAGLVSDTQYF. The CDR3 DNA is TGCGCCAGCAGCTCAGCGGGACTAGTTTCAGATACGCAGTATTTT. The chain joins TRBV5-1 to TRBJ2-3; 8 positions match TRBD2. The CDR3 is made up of 15 amino acids. Trimming at V came to 3 bases and at J to 4 bases, leaving 7 bases not matched to a gene. The V gene's germline CDR1 is SGHRS and CDR2 YFSETQ.

This clone occurred a few times. This chain connects TRBV2 to TRBJ1-3; D unresolved. Per the germline V gene, CDR1 is SNHLY and CDR2 is FYNNEI. The germline V and J ends were trimmed by 7 bases and 4 bases, with 11 bases remaining between them. This CDR3 region has 13 residues. The CDR3 here is CASMEREGNTIYF. CDR3 sequence (DNA): TGTGCCAGCATGGAGAGGGAAGGAAACACCATATATTTT.

The V call is TRBV19, the J call TRBJ1-2, with TRBD1 matching 10 bases. The CDR3 covers 15 residues. Germline V lookup: CDR1 LNHDA, CDR2 SQIVND (reference sequence). V was clipped by 5 bases and J by 5 bases; unmatched bases: 8. CDR3 sequence: CASSLPGQGLYGYTF. Written as DNA, the CDR3 is TGTGCCAGTAGTTTACCGGGACAGGGGTTGTATGGCTACACCTTC.

The V gene is TRBV7-9, the J gene TRBJ2-7, with a tentative D call TRBD1 (6 bases). V gave up 5 bases and J gave up 7 bases, with 18 bases separating them. CDR3 size: 14 residues. Per germline, CDR1 SEHNR and CDR2 FQNEAQ (reference sequence). This CDR3 reads CASSPPRRQEEQYF. DNA for the CDR3: TGTGCCAGCAGCCCTCCGAGAAGACAGGAGGAGCAGTACTTC. The full variable domain, completed using reference TRBV7-9 and TRBJ2-7, is DTGVSQNPRHKITKRGQNVTFRCDPISEHNRLYWYRQTLGQGPEFLTYFQNEAQLEKSRLLSDRFSAERPKGSFSTLEIQRTEQGDSAMYLCASSPPRRQEEQYFGPGTRLTVT.

This chain links TRBV7-9 with TRBJ2-7, with D maybe TRBD2 (5 bases). The CDR3 has 15 residues. Trimming shortened V by 5 bases and J by 3 bases, and 17 bases separated the two germline ends. Germline V gives CDR1 SEHNR, CDR2 FQNEAQ (reference sequence). The CDR3 DNA reads as TGTGCCAGCAGCGCCGTGAGGGCCAAGGGCTACGAGCAGTACTTC. It is translated as CASSAVRAKGYEQYF.

The chain recombines TRBV9 with TRBJ2-1, with 8 bases fitting TRBD1. The J segment lost 2 bases and the V segment lost 0 bases, leaving 4 bases of the junction unmatched. This CDR3 region has 16 residues. Germline V gene data show CDR1 as SGDLS and CDR2 as YYNGEE. Here the CDR3 reads CASSVGDRLTYNEQFF. CDR3 bases: TGTGCCAGCAGCGTAGGGGACAGGCTCACCTACAATGAGCAGTTCTTC.

The chain joins TRBV2 to TRBJ1-2, with TRBD1 matching 12 bases. CDR1 and CDR2 (germline): SNHLY, FYNNEI. This CDR3 comprises 14 residues. V lost 5 bases and J lost 8; bases outside the gene matches: 6. In DNA, the CDR3 is TGTGCCAGCAGTACGGGACAGGGGGCGCGGGGCTACACCTTC. Its protein product is CASSTGQGARGYTF.